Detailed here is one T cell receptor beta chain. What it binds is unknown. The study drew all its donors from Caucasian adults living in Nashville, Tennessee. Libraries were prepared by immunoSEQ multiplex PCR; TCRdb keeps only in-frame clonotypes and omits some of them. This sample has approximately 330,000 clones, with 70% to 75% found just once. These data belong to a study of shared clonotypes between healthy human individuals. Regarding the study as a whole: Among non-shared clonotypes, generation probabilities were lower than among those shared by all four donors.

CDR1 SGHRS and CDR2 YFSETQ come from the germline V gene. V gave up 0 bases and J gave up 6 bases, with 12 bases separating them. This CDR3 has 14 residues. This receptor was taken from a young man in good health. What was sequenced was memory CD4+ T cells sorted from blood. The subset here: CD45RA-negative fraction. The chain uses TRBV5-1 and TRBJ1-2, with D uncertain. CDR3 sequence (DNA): TGCGCCAGCAGCTTGGCCACTGCGACCGATGGCTACACCTTC. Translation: CASSLATATDGYTF.